This entry features one T cell receptor (beta chain) sequence. These data are taken from a study of blood T cell repertoires in COVID-19. Study details: Italy, Spain and the United States were the sources of the convalescent and acute COVID-19 samples. T cells, B-cell-depleted T cells, or PBMCs supplied cDNA or gDNA.

Original processing methods: Researchers report that nucleated cell counts were estimated from reference gene primer amplification. Assay used: immunoSEQ multiplex PCR; TCRdb lists only in-frame clones, some missing. V and J calls and clone size are copied from that table; D and trimming were computed from the DNA. There are 400,000 to 550,000 clones in the sample; around nine tenths occur only once, and around 4.4% lies in the top ten. There are 15 residues in the CDR3. V lost 5 bases and J lost 4; bases outside the gene matches: 11. Germline assignment: CDR1 SGHRS and CDR2 YFSETQ. The sample comprised peripheral blood. The TCR was taken from a woman in her 30s with acute or convalescent COVID-19. V and J are TRBV5-1 and TRBJ2-5; TRBD2 matches 7 bases. The CDR3 here is CASRVATSVGETQYF. The DNA for the CDR3 is TGCGCCAGCAGGGTCGCTACTAGCGTAGGAGAGACCCAGTACTTC.